This TCR beta chain stems from a study of OX40 agonist ivuxolimab in advanced cancers. Study-level information: Aged about 20 to 80 with a mean of roughly 63 years, they were approximately 79% male.

The germline V gene has CDR1 MDHEN and CDR2 SYDVKM. Trimming took 2 bases from V and 13 from J; bases not matched to a gene: 10. CDR3 length: 14 amino acids. The investigators sampled blood at baseline, at cycle 4 day 1, and at cycle 7 day 1. Study findings and constraints: A proportion of nonresponders additionally exhibited low normalized T-cell clonal expansion.

Clones were sequenced by immunoSEQ multiplex PCR, and TCRdb holds only the in-frame ones, with some missing. Here the sample spans some 130,000 clones, just over 90% being singletons. This clone was recorded a few times. Antigen: not known. Specimen: CD4+ or CD8+ T cells sorted from blood, collected in a trial of the OX40 agonist ivuxolimab. This TCR was recovered from an adult with an advanced solid tumor such as melanoma, head and neck, liver or kidney cancer. The chain is built from TRBV28 and TRBJ2-1; 8 bases match TRBD2. This CDR3 reads CASSLRVAGGAQFF. CDR3 nucleotide sequence: TGTGCCAGCAGTTTACGTGTGGCGGGAGGAGCTCAGTTCTTC.